Detailed here is one TCR beta chain. The antigen is undetermined. This specimen comes from a study of cytomegalovirus exposure and HLA in healthy donors. The study's findings and limits: The authors enumerated over 150 TCR beta chains as linked to cytomegalovirus. It was likely that a cluster of highly shared sequence variants was a sequencing artifact.

There are 14 residues in the CDR3. Per the germline V gene, CDR1 is SNHLY and CDR2 is FYNNEI. V dropped 4 bases and J dropped 4 bases, with 13 bases sitting between them. PCR primers comprised 60 Vbeta and 13 Jbeta primers. Sequenced by immunoSEQ multiplex PCR; TCRdb stores in-frame clones only, minus some. The table has about 65,000 clones, approximately 60% seen once; the top ten hold about 3%. This chain connects TRBV2 to TRBJ1-1, with D perhaps TRBD1 (5 bases). This TCR was recovered from a man aged 25-40 years in good health and CMV-seronegative. Sequencing input: PBMCs. CDR3 loop: CASSAEGTVTEAFF. CDR3 nucleotide sequence: TGTGCCAGCAGTGCCGAGGGGACTGTCACTGAAGCTTTCTTT. Complete variable domain (other parts from reference TRBV2 and TRBJ1-1): EPEVTQTPSHQVTQMGQEVILRCVPISNHLYFYWYRQILGQKVEFLVSFYNNEISEKSEIFDDQFSVERPDGSNFTLKIRSTKLEDSAMYFCASSAEGTVTEAFFGQGTRLTVV.